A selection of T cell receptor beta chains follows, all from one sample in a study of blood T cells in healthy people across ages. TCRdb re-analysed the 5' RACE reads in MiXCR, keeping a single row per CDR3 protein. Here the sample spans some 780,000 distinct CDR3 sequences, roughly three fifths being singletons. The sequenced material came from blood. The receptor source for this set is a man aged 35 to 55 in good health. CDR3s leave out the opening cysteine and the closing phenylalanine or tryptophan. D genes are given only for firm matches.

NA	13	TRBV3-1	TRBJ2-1	ASSAGASGYNEQF
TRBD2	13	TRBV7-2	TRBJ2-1	ASSQRRTSLAEQF
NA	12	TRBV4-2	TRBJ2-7	ASSQDSRESEQY
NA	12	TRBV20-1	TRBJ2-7	SASPPGSRAEQY
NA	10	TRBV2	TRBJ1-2	ASSEAGNGYT
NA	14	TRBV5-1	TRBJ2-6	ASSLLGASGANVLT
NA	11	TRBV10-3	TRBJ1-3	AISADSGNTIY
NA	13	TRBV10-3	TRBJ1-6	AIRWTMGPNSPLH
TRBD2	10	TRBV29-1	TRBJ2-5	SGTSGSDEQY
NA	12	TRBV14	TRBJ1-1	ASSFGGLNTEAF
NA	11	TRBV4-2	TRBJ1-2	ASSQDIRFGYT
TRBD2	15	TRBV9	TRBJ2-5	ASSGQLTSGSQETQY
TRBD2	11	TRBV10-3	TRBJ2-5	AIGVERESWQY
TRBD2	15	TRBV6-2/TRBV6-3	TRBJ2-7	ASRKPEGLADSYEQY
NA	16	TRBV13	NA	ASSLNQGSGWSQETQY
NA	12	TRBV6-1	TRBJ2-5	ASSLSGPEETQY
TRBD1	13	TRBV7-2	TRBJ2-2	ASSSRDRATGELF
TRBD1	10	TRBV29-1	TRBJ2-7	SQGTGGGEQY
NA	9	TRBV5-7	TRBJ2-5	ASKIPNEQY
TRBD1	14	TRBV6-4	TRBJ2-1	ASSLGQGVGQNEQF
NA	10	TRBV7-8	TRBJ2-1	ASSSKIGEQF
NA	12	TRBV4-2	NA	ASSEGDRNDEQY
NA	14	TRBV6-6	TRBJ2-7	ASSTTAGLSSYEQY
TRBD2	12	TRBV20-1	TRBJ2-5	SAKLAGGLETQY
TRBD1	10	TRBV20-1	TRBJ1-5	SANRGDQPQH
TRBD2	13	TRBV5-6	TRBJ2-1	ASSVPSGTYNEQF
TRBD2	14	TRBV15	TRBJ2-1	ATSPRSGGRNNEQF
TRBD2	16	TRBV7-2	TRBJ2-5	ASSLNGPLAGGGETQY
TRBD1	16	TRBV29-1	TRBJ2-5	SVEGLWPSPGTGDEQY
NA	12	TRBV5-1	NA	ASSTPESYNEQY
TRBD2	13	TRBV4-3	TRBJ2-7	ASSHNPSGSYEQY
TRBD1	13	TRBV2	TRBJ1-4	ASRSSGGGGEKLF
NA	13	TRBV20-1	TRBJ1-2	SARDFVGGGDGYT
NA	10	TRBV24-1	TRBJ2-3	ATSQTFDTQY
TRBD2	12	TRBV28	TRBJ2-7	ASRSGTRGYEQY
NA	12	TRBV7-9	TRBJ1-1	ASSLFAGEGEAF
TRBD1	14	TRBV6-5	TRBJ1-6	ASTPVGQGARSPLH
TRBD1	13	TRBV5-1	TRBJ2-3	ASSSRGDRVDTQY
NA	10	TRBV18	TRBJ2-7	ASYGTTYEQY
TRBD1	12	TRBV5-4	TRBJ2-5	ASSLAGTGREQY
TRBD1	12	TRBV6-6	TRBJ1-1	ASSFLTGNPEAF
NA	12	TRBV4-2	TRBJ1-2	ASSPGTDNYGYT
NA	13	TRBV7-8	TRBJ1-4	ASSEGVWANEKLF
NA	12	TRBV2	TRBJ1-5	ASSGGLGNQPQH
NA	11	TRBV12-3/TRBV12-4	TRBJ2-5	ASSFDTQETQY
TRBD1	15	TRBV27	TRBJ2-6	ASRAGQGAPGANVLT
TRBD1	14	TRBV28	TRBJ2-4	ASSLHRGSGKNIQY
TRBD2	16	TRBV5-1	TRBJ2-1	ASSLAASGGPASVEQF
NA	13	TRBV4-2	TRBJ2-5	ASSQLKGSQETQY
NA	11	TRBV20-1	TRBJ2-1	SAPRPAANEQF
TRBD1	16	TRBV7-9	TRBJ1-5	ASSLVSGTGGAGQPQH
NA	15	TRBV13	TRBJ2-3	ASSLGGRGYSTDTQY
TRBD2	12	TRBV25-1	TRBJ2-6	ASPGGTGANVLT